This TCR beta chain was found in a study of T cells in Graves' hyperthyroidism and ophthalmopathy. Turning to the study itself: Once the initial diagnosis was made, peripheral blood was obtained before any treatment. Whole-study results and caveats: Blood also held most thyroid clonotypes expanded beyond 0.001.

Worth noting for this clonotype: What it binds is unknown.

Germline loops: CDR1 MDHEN, CDR2 SYDVKM. The CDR3 is 15 amino acids. V lost 0 bases and J lost 4, with 10 bases in between. RNA transcripts provided the source from which TCR beta CDR3 regions were amplified. Primed by the HTBI set, a first-round RT-PCR was run on the TCR CDR3. TCRdb analysed the multiplex PCR reads with MiXCR anew, one entry per CDR3 protein. The sample consists of about 530,000 distinct CDR3 sequences, under 20% of them appearing once. This rearrangement joins TRBV28 to TRBJ1-3; D is ambiguous. Sequenced sample: blood. This sequence was found in a woman between 18 and 30 years old with Graves' ophthalmopathy. For the CDR3, the DNA is TGTGCCAGCAGTTTATGGCAGGCTACGGGAAACACCATATATTTT. As protein: CASSLWQATGNTIYF.